These 7 T cell receptor beta chains were all obtained from the same sample, sequenced in a study of cytomegalovirus exposure and HLA in healthy donors. Clones were sequenced by immunoSEQ multiplex PCR, and TCRdb holds only the in-frame ones, with some missing. The repertoire holds 95,000 to 150,000 clones, about 90% seen once, with approximately 2.1% in the top ten. The sample was PBMCs. Source of these receptors: a woman under 30 in good health and CMV-seronegative.

The sample holds one count of this clone. The rearrangement joins TRBV29-1 to TRBJ2-7; TRBD1 aligns across 10 bases. CDR1 and CDR2 (germline): SQVTM, ANQGSEA. The CDR3 sequence is 15 residues long. V trimming: 4 bases; J trimming: 5 bases; junction bases outside the gene matches: 11. CDR3 sequence (DNA): TGCAGCGTTGTAAACATGGGACAGGGGTCGAACGAGCAGTACTTC. It codes for CSVVNMGQGSNEQYF.

V and J are TRBV27 and TRBJ2-1; 9 nucleotides agree with TRBD2. The CDR3 is 14 residues long. Losses at the gene ends were 2 bases for V and 7 bases for J; bases not matched to a gene: 3. Per germline, CDR1 MNHEY and CDR2 SMNVEV (reference sequence). This CDR3 reads CASSLAGGPNEQFF. As DNA, the CDR3 is TGTGCCAGCAGTTTAGCGGGAGGGCCGAATGAGCAGTTCTTC.

J is TRBJ2-1 and V is TRBV7-9; the match to TRBD2 covers 9 bases. The V segment lost 4 bases and the J segment 10 bases; nucleotides outside the gene matches: 2. The germline V gene has CDR1 SEHNR and CDR2 FQNEAQ (reference sequence). The CDR3 spans 12 residues. The chain's CDR3 is CASSSGTSEQFF. The CDR3 DNA reads TGTGCCAGCAGCTCGGGGACTAGCGAGCAGTTCTTC.

The J gene is TRBJ1-3, the V gene TRBV10-3; no reliable D call. The germline CDR1 and CDR2 sequences are ENHRY and SYGVKD. The CDR3 extends over 10 amino acids. Trimming pared 10 bases from V and 4 bases from J, leaving 5 bases between. CDR3 sequence reads: CATQGNTIYF. Written as DNA, the CDR3 is TGTGCCACACAGGGAAACACCATATATTTT.

This clone appeared a single time. The rearrangement links TRBV10-2 to TRBJ1-5, with D maybe TRBD1 (6 bases). The CDR3 runs to 15 residues. The germline V gene has CDR1 WSHSY and CDR2 SAAADI. V lost 6 bases and J 2 bases, leaving 14 bases between the germline ends. The CDR3 sequence is CASREGGNGNQPQHF. The CDR3 DNA reads as TGCGCCAGCAGGGAAGGGGGTAATGGCAATCAGCCCCAGCATTTT.

This chain joins TRBV7-2 and TRBJ1-5, with D possibly matching TRBD1 (6 bases). The germline V and J ends were trimmed by 8 bases and 1 base, with 15 bases remaining between them. Germline loops: CDR1 SGHTA, CDR2 FQGNSA. This CDR3 comprises 15 residues. Written as DNA, the CDR3 is TGTGCCAGCTCAAAAGGGGGACGGAGCAATCAGCCCCAGCATTTT. It yields the protein CASSKGGRSNQPQHF.

This clone was detected only once. The V and J genes are TRBV15 and TRBJ1-3; TRBD1 matches at 9 bases. The V segment lost 5 bases and the J segment 5 bases; nucleotides outside the gene matches: 4. The CDR3 consists of 14 residues. Per the germline V gene, CDR1 is LNHNV and CDR2 is YYDKDF (reference sequence). CDR3 nucleotides: TGTGCCACCAGCGGCCACAGGGGGCGAAACACCATATATTTT. This encodes CATSGHRGRNTIYF.